This T cell receptor beta chain originates from a study of cytotoxic CD8 clonotypes in ibrutinib-treated CLL. Study in general: Among patients, approximately 24 responded partially and 2 completely; 14 then stayed remitted and roughly 12 progressed after median around 68 months.

Germline values: CDR1 MNHEY, CDR2 SVGAGI. The CDR3 runs 11 residues. The ends were cut back, 4 bases at V and 6 bases at J, with 7 bases in the middle. Roughly 1.8 micrograms of genomic DNA came from cryopreserved PBMCs for TCR beta libraries. The table came from immunoSEQ multiplex PCR; TCRdb's copy has only in-frame clones and leaves some out. The sample has about 76,000 clones; over 65% are singletons. The genes are TRBV6-5 and TRBJ2-7; D might be TRBD1 or TRBD2, each matching 5 bases. The TCR originated in a human donor with chronic lymphocytic leukemia. This specimen consisted of PBMCs, obtained after 24 months of ibrutinib treatment. The CDR3 spells CASSFGGEQYF. The CDR3 bases are TGTGCCAGCAGTTTTGGGGGCGAGCAGTACTTC.